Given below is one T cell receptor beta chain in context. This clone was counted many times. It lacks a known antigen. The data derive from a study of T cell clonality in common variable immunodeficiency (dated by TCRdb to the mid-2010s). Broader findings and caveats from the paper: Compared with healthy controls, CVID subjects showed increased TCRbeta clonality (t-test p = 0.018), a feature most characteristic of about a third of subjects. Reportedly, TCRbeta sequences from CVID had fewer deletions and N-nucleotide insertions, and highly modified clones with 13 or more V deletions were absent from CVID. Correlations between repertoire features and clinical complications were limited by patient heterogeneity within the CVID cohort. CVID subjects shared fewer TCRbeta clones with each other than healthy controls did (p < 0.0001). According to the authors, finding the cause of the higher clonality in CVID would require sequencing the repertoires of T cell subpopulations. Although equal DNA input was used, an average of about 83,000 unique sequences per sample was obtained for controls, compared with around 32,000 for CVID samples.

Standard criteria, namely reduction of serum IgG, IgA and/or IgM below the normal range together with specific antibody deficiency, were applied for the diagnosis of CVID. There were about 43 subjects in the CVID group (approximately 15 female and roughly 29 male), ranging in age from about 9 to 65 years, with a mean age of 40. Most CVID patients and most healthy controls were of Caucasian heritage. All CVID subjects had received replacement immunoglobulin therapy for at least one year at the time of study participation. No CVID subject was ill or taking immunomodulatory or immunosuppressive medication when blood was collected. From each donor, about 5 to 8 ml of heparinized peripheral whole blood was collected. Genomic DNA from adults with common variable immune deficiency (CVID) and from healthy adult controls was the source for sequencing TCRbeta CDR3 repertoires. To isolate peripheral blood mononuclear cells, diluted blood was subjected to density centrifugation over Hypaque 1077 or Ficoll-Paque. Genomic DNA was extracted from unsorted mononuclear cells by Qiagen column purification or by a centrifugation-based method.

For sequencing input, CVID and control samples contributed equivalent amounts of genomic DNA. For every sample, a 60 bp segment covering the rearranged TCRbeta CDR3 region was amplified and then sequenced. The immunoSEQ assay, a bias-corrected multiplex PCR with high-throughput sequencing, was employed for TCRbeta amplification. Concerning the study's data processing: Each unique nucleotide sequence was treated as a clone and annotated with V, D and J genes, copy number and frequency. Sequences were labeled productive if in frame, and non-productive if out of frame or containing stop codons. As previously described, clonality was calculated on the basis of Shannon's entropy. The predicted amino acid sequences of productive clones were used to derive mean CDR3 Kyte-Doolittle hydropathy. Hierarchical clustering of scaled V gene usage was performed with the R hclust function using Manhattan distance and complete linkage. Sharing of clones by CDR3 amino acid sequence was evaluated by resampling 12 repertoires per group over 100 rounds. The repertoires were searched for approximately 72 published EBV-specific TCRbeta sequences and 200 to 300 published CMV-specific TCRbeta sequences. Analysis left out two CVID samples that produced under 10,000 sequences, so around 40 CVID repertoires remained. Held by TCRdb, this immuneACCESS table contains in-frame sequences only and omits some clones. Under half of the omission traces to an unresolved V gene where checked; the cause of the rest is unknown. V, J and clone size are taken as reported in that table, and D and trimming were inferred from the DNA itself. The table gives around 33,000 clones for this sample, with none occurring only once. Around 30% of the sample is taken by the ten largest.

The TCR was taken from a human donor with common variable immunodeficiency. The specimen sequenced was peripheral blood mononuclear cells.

The CDR3 region reads CASSPGPQETQYF. The CDR3 bases that were read are TGTGCCAGCAGCCCAGGGCCCCAAGAGACC. Here the chain combines TRBV7-8 and TRBJ2-5, with a tentative D gene TRBD1 over 5 matching bases. The CDR3 end lies 3 residues beyond the end of the read and is filled in from the germline J gene. The CDR3 runs 13 amino acids, cysteine and phenylalanine included. Shown are 30 bases from within the CDR3, in frame from base 1. Looking up the germline V gene yields CDR1 SGHVS and CDR2 FQNEAQ. V gives up 5 bases and J gives up 1 base, and the segment between their germline ends measures 8 bases.